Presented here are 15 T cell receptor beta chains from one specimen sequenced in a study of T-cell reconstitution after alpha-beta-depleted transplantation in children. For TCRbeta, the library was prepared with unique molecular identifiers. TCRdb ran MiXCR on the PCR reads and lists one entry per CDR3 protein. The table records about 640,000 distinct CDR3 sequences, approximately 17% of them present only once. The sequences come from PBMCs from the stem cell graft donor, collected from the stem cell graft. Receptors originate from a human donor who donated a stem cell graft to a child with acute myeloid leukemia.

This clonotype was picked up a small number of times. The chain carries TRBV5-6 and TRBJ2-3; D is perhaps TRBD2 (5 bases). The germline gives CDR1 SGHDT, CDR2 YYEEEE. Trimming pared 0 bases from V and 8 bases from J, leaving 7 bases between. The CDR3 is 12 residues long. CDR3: CASSLEGVTQYF. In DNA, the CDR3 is TGTGCCAGCAGCTTGGAGGGAGTTACGCAGTATTTT.

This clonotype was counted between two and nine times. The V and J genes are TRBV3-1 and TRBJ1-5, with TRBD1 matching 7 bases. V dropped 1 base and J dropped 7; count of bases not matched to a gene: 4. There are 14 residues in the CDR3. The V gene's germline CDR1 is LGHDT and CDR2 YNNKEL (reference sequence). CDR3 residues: CASSQAGGGQPQHF. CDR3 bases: TGTGCCAGCAGCCAAGCAGGGGGAGGCCAGCCCCAGCATTTT.

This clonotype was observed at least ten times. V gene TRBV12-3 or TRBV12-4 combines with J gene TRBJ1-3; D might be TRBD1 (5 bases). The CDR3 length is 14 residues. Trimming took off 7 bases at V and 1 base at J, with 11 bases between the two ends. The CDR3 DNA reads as TGTGCCAGCAACTTGGGGGGATCTGGAAACACCATATATTTT. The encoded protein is CASNLGGSGNTIYF.

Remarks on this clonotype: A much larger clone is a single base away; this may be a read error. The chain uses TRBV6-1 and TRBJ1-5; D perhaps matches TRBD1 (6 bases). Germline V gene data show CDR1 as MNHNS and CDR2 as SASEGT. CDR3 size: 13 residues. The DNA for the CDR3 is TGTGCCAGCAGTACAGGGTTCAATCAGCCCCGGCATTTT. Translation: CASSTGFNQPRHF.

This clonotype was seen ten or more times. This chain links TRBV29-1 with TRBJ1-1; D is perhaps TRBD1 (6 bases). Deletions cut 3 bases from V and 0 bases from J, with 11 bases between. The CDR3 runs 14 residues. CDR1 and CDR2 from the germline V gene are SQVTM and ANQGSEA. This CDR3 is CSVEATGLNTEAFF. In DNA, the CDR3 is TGCAGCGTTGAGGCAACAGGGCTGAACACTGAAGCTTTCTTT.

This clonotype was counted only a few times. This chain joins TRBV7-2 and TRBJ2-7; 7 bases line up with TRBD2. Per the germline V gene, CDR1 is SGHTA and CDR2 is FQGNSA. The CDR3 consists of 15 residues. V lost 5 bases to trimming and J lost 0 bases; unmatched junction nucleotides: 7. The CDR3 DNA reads TGTGCCAGCAGCCGAAACCGCGGGGGCTCCTACGAGCAGTACTTC. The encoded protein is CASSRNRGGSYEQYF.

The CDR3 nucleotides are TGCGCCAGCACCCTAACCGATGAGACCCAGTACTTC. It yields the protein CASTLTDETQYF. The V gene is TRBV5-1, the J gene TRBJ2-5; no definite D call. Germline CDR1 is SGHRS and CDR2 is YFSETQ. The CDR3 runs 12 residues. The V gene lost 6 bases and the J gene lost 5 bases, with 11 bases spanning the gap.

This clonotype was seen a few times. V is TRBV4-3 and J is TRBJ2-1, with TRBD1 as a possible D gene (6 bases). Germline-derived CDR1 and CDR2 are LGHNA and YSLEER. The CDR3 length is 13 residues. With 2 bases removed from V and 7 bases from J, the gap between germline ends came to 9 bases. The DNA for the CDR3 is TGCGCCAGCAGCCAAAGGACAGAGAATGAGCAGTTCTTC. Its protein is CASSQRTENEQFF.

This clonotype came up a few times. The CDR3 protein is CASSYSKGDGLYEQYF. In nucleotides, the CDR3 is TGTGCCAGCAGTTACTCGAAAGGAGACGGACTCTACGAGCAGTACTTC. V gene TRBV6-5 combines with J gene TRBJ2-7, with a possible D match to TRBD2 (5 bases). The CDR3 covers 16 residues. Germline values: CDR1 MNHEY, CDR2 SVGAGI. The ends were cut back, 0 bases at V and 3 bases at J, with 15 bases in the middle.

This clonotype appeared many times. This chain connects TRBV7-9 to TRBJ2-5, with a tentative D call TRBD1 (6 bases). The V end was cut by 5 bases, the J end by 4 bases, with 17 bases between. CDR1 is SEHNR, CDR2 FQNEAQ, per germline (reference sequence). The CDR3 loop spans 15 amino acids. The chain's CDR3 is CASSIHRDDPETQYF. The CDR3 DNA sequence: TGTGCCAGCAGCATACACAGGGATGATCCAGAGACCCAGTACTTC.

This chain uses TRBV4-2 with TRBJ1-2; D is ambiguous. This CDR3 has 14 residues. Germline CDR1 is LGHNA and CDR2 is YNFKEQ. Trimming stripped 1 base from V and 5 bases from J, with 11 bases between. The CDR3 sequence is CASSQADGSYGYTF. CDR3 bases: TGTGCCAGCAGCCAAGCGGACGGATCTTATGGCTACACCTTC.

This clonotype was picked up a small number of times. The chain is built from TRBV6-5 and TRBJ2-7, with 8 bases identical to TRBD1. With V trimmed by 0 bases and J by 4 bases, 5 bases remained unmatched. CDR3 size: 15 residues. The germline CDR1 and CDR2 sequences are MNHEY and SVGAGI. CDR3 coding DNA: TGTGCCAGCAGTTACTCGAACAGGGGGGCTTACGAGCAGTACTTC. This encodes CASSYSNRGAYEQYF.

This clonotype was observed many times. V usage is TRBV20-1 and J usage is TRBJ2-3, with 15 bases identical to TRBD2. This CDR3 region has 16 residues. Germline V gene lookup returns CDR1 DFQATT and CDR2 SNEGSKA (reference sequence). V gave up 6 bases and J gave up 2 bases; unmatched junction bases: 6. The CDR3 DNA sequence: TGCAGTGCCGCCGGACTAGCGGGGGGGGTCACAGATACGCAGTATTTT. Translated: CSAAGLAGGVTDTQYF.

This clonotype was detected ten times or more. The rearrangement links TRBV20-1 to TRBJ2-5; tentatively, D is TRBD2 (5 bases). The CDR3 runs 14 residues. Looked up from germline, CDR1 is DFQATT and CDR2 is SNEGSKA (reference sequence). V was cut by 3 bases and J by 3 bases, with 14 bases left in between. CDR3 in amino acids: CSASSGLEKETQYF. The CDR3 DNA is TGCAGTGCTAGCTCTGGACTGGAAAAAGAGACCCAGTACTTC.

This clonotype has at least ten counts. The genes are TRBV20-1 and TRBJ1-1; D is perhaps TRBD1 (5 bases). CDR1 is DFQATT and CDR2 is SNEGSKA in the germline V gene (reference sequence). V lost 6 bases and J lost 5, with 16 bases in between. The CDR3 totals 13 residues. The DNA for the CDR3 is TGCAGTGCCTACCCGGGGGTTACGACTGAAGCTTTCTTT. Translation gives CSAYPGVTTEAFF.